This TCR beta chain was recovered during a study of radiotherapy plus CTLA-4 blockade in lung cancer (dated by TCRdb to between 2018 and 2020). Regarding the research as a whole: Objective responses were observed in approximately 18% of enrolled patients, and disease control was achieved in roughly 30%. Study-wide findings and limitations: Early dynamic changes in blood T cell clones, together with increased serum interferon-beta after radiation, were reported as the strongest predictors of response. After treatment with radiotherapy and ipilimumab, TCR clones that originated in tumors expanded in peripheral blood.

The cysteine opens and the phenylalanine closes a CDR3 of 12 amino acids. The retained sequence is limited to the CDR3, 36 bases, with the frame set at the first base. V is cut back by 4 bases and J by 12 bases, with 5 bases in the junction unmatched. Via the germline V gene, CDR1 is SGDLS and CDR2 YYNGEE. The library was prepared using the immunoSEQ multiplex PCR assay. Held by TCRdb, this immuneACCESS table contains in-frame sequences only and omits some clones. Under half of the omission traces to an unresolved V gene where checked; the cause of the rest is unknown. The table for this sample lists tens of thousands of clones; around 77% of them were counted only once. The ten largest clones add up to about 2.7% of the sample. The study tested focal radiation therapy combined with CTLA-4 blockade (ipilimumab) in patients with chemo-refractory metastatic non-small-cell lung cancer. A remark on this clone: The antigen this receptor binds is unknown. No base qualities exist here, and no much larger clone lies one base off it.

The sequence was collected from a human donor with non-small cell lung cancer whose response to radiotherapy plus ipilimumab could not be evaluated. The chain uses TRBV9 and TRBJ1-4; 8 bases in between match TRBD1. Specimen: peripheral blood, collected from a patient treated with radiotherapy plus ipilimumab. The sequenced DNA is TGTGCCAGCAGCATCTCGGACAGGGAACTGTTTTTT. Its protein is CASSISDRELFF.